This TCR beta chain derives from a study of tumor and adjacent non-tumor tissue in lung cancer. The wider study: On average, productive TCRbeta reads reached about 4.17 million per sample.

Study outcomes and limitations: Significantly higher TCR diversity was found in tumor than normal lung. In normal lung, the top 100 clones were significantly more dominant than in tumor.

A remark on this clonotype: Antigen unknown. Relative to the germline gene, one junction end is altered; a read error may explain this.

Germline V gives CDR1 MNHEY, CDR2 SVGAGI. The CDR3 runs to 13 residues. TCRbeta libraries were built with three rounds of nested PCR, modified from ARM-PCR. TCRdb fed the multiplex PCR reads into MiXCR, producing one record per CDR3 protein. In the table there are fewer than 130,000 distinct CDR3 sequences, around 82% of which are singletons. The template was RNA from unsorted bulk tissue. Sequences were obtained from lung tumor tissue. The chain links TRBV6-5 to TRBJ1-1; D is unresolved. The receptor was isolated from a man between 65 and 80 years old with non-small cell lung cancer. The CDR3 DNA follows: TGTGCCAGCAAGGCAAGGGTTAACACTGAAGCTTTTTTT. This gives the protein CASKARVNTEAFF.